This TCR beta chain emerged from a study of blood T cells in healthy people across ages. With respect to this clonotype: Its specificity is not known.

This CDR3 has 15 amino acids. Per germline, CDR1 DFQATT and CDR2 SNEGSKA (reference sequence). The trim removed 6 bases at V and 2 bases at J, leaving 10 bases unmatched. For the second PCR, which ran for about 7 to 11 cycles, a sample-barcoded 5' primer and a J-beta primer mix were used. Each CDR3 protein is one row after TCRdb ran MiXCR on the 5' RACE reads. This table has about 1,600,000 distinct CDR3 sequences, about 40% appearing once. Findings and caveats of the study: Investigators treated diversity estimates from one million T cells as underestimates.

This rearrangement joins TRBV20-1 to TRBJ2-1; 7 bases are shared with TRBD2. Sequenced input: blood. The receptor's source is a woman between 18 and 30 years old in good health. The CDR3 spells CSAAGLAGTYNEQFF. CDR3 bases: TGCAGTGCAGCGGGGCTAGCAGGGACCTACAATGAGCAGTTCTTC.